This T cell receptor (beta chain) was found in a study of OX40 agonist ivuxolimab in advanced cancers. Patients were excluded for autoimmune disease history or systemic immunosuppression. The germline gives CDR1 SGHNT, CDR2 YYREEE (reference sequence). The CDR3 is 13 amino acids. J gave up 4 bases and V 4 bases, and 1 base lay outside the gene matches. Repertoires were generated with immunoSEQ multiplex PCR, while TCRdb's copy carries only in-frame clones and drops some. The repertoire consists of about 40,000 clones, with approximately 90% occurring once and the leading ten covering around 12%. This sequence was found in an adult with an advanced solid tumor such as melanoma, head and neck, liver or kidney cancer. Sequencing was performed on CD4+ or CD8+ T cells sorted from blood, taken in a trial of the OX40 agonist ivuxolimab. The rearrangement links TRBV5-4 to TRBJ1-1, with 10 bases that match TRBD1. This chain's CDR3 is CASSRTGGTEAFF. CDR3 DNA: TGTGCCAGCAGCCGGACAGGGGGCACTGAAGCTTTCTTT.